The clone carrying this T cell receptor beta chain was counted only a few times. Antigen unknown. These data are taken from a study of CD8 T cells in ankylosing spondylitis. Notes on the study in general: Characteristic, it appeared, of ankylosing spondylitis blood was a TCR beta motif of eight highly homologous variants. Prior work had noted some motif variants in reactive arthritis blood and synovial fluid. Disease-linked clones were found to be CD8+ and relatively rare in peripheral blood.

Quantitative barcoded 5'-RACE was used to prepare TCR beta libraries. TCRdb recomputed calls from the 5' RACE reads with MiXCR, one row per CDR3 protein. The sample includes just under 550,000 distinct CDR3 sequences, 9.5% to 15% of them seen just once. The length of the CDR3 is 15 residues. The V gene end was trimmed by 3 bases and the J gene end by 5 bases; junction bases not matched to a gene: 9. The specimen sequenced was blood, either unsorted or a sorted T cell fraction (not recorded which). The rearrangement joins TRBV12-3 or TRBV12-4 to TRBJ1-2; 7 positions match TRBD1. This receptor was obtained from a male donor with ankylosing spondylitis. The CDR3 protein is CASSFGTDSAYGYTF. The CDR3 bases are TGTGCCAGCAGTTTCGGGACAGATTCGGCATATGGCTACACCTTC.